This T cell receptor (beta chain) emerged from a study of cytomegalovirus exposure and HLA in healthy donors. Study background: Of the donors genotyped, approximately 410 in all, about 81% fell in the Caucasian-associated ancestry cluster.

Turning to this clone: Antigen unknown. Germline and junction disagree at one end, which may indicate a read error.

The PCR had 60 Vbeta and 13 Jbeta primers. Here immunoSEQ multiplex PCR was the method, and the copy in TCRdb shows in-frame clones only, minus some. The table has roughly 100,000 clones, approximately 71% seen once. From germline, CDR1 is SEHNR and CDR2 FQNEAQ (reference sequence). There are 9 residues in the CDR3. Study-wide findings and caveats: Excluded: some indistinguishable V segments such as TRBV6-2 and TRBV6-3. Among the CMV-associated chains, three were confirmed in vitro as specific for CMV antigens. A later analysis found that most CMV-associated TCR beta chains appeared HLA-restricted.

This TCR derives from a man between 40 and 49 years old in good health and CMV-seronegative. V is TRBV7-9 and J is TRBJ2-3, with unresolved D. The sequenced sample was PBMCs. The CDR3: CASSFPAHF. CDR3 in DNA: TGTGCCAGCAGCTTTCCTGCGCACTTT.